Here is one TCR beta chain with its context. The antigen is undetermined. Selected positively for CCR7 and CD45RO-negative, naive CD8 cells excluded terminally differentiated effector memory CD45RA+ cells. Trimming took 4 bases from V and 0 from J, leaving 9 bases between them. Germline CDR1 is MGHDK and CDR2 is SYGVNS. This CDR3 region has 14 residues. This sample was included in a study of shared clonotypes between healthy human individuals. Sequencing was performed with immunoSEQ multiplex PCR; in TCRdb, only in-frame clones are kept and a portion is missing. The sample contains more than 2 million clones, around 93% of which appear only once. Whole-study results and caveats: Some naive CD4 clonotypes, around 4.7%, turned up in common across four donors. A reduction in generation probabilities was seen for non-shared clonotypes relative to those shared by all four donors.

The TCR comes from a man aged 18 to 29 in good health. Some clones in this sample may be carry-over from other donors' samples. The V gene is TRBV25-1, the J gene TRBJ1-1; D uncertain. Sequencing used naive CD8+ T cells from PBMCs. The CDR3 DNA is TGTGCCAGCAGTGCCACAGATGTGAACACTGAAGCTTTCTTT. Amino acid sequence: CASSATDVNTEAFF.